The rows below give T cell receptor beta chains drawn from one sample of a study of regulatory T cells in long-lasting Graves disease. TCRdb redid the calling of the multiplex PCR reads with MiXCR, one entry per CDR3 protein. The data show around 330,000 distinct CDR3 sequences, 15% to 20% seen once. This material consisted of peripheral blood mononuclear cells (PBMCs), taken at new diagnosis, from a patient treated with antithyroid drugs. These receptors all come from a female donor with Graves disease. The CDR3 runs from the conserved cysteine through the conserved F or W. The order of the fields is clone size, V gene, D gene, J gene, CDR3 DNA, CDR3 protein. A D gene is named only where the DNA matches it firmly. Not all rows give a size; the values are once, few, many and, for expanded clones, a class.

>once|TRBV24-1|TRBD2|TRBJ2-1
TGTGCCACCAGTGATACTAGCGGGAGAGGCTATGAGCAGTTCTTC
CATSDTSGRGYEQFF
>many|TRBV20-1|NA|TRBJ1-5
TGCAGTGCCCCCGGTGGGGGTAGCAATCAGCCCCAGCATTTT
CSAPGGGSNQPQHF
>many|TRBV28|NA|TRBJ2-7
TGTGCCAGCACCGCTAGCCCCTACGAGCAGTACTTC
CASTASPYEQYF
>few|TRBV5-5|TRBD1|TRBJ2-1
TGTGCCAGCGGCTTAGGAGGACAGGGGGGGAATGAGCAGTTCTTC
CASGLGGQGGNEQFF
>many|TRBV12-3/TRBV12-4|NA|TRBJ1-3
TGTGCCAGCAGACTGACGGGGGGCACTGGAAACACCATATATTTT
CASRLTGGTGNTIYF
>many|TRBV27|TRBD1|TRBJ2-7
TGTGCCAGCATCGGGGCAGGGGGCCGGAGAGAGCAGTACTTC
CASIGAGGRREQYF
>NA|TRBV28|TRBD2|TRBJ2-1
TGTGCCAGCAGTTTGGGACTAGCGGGGGGGGAGAATGAGCAGTTCTTC
CASSLGLAGGENEQFF
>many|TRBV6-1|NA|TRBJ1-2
TGTGCCAGCTGCATAGTGGCCTCCACGAATGGCTACACCTTC
CASCIVASTNGYTF
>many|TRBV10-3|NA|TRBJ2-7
TGTGCCATCAGTGATCAGAAGGTATCCGAGCAGTACTTC
CAISDQKVSEQYF
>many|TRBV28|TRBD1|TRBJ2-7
TGTGCCAGCAGTTTAGAACAGGGGATATACGAGCAGTACTTC
CASSLEQGIYEQYF
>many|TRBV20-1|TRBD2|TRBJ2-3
TGCAGTGCTGGGGCGCGGGGGGCGGGAACAGATACGCAGTATTTT
CSAGARGAGTDTQYF
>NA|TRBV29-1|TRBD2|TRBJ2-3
TGCAGCGTTGAACCACCGGGACTAGCGGGAAGAGATACGCAGTATTTT
CSVEPPGLAGRDTQYF
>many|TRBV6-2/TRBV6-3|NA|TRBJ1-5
TGTGCCAGCAGTCTGACATTGGAGGGTACCAATCAGCCCCAGCATTTT
CASSLTLEGTNQPQHF
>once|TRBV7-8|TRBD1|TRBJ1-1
TGTGCCAGCAGCTCGACAGGGGGTTGGGACACTGAAGCTTTCTTT
CASSSTGGWDTEAFF
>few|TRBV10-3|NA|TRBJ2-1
TGTGCCATCACTGCCGGGGCCGATTGGAATGAGCAGTTCTTC
CAITAGADWNEQFF
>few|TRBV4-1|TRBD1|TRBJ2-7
TGCGCCAGCAGCCCCGAGAGGTGGCAGGGGGCGCACGAGCAGTACTTC
CASSPERWQGAHEQYF
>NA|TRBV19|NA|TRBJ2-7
TGTGCCAGTAGTATAGGGCTTACCTACGAGCAGTACTTC
CASSIGLTYEQYF
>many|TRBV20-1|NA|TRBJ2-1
TGCAGTGCTAGAGAAACGGGACCCTTTCAGACGGAGCAGTTCTTC
CSARETGPFQTEQFF
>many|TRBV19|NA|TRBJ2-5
TGTGCCAGTAGTATAGGAGTCGGGACCTTGTCGGAGACCCAGTACTTC
CASSIGVGTLSETQYF
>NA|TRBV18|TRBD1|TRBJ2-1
TGTGCCAGCTCACCCGGGACAGTATACAATGAGCAGTTCTTC
CASSPGTVYNEQFF
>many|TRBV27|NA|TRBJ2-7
TGTGCCAGCAGTTTATCGCGGGATGGCTACGAGCAGTACTTC
CASSLSRDGYEQYF
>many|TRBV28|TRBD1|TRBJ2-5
TGTGCCAGCAGTTCCCCCTCCCCGGGACAGAAGACGACCCAGTACTTC
CASSSPSPGQKTTQYF
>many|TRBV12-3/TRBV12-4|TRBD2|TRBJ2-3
TGTGCCAGCAGTATGCTAGCGGGAGGGCCGAGCACAGATACGCAGTATTTT
CASSMLAGGPSTDTQYF
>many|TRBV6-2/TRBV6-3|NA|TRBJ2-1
TGTGCCAGCAGTGGCATGAGCTCCTACAATGAGCAGTTCTTC
CASSGMSSYNEQFF
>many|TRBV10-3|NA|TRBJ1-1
TGTGCCATCGGGCACCGACAGGCTGGGAATGAAGCTTTCTTT
CAIGHRQAGNEAFF
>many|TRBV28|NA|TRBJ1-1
TGTGCCAGCAGTTTATTTAGGGATACAGCTTTCTTT
CASSLFRDTAFF
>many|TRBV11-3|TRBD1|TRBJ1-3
TGTGCCAGCAGTCGCTGGGGACAGGGGTCTGGAAACACCATATATTTT
CASSRWGQGSGNTIYF
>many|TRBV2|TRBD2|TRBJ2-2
TGTGCCAGCAGAAGGACTAGCGATATCACCGGGGAGCTGTTTTTT
CASRRTSDITGELFF
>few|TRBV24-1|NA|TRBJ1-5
TGTGCCACCAGCCGTGCTCAGGGCAATCAGCCCCAGCATTTT
CATSRAQGNQPQHF
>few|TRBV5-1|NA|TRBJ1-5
TGCGCCAGCAGCTCGGAGGGCAGCAACAATCAGCCCCAGCATTTT
CASSSEGSNNQPQHF
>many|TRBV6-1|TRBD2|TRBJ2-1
TGTGCCAGCAGTGGACGACTAGCGGCGGGAAATGAGCAGTTCTTC
CASSGRLAAGNEQFF
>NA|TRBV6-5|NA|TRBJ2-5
TGTGCCAGCAGTTACCCGACCCGACCAGAAGAGACCCAGTACTTC
CASSYPTRPEETQYF
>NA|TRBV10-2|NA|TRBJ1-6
TGCGCCAGCAGTCCGGGGTTAAGTTCACCCCTCCACTTT
CASSPGLSSPLHF
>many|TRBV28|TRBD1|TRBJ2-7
TGTGCCAGCAGACCATACGGGACAGGGGTTTACGAGCAGTACTTC
CASRPYGTGVYEQYF
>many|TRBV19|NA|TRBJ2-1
TGTGCCAGTAGCCCTATCCCAGGAGACGTGTACAATGAGCAGTTCTTC
CASSPIPGDVYNEQFF
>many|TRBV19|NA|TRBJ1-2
TGTGCCAGTAGTGGTTGGACAGCCCGTGGTGCTGGCTACACCTTC
CASSGWTARGAGYTF
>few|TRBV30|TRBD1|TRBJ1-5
TGTGCCTGGAGTAGGACAGGGGGCAATCAGCCCCAGCATTTT
CAWSRTGGNQPQHF
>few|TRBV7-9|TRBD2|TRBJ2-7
TGTGCCAGCAGCTTTCGCGGTCGGATTGATAGCGGGAGGGCCTACGAGCAGTACTTC
CASSFRGRIDSGRAYEQYF
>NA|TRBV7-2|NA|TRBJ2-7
TGTGCCAGCAGCTGGCCAGGGCCATCCTACGAGCAGTACTTC
CASSWPGPSYEQYF
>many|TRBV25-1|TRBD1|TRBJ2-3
TGTGCCAGCAGTGATTCGGGACAGTCCACAGATACGCAGTATTTT
CASSDSGQSTDTQYF
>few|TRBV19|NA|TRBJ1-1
TGTGCCAGTAATTCAGGCGTGGGCTCGGTCACTGAAGCTTTCTTT
CASNSGVGSVTEAFF
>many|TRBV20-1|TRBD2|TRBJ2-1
TGCAGTGCTAGAGGTTGGGGACTAGCGGGAGGCAATGAGCAGTTCTTC
CSARGWGLAGGNEQFF
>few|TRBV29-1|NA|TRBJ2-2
TGCAGCGTTCTTGCGGGACCACCCAACACCGGGGAGCTGTTTTTT
CSVLAGPPNTGELFF
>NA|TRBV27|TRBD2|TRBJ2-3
TGTGCCAGCAGACCGGGGATAGCGGGAGTAGTATCAGAGTATTTT
CASRPGIAGVVSEYF
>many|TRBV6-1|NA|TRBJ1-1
TGTGCCAGCATCCGTGGAGAGGGCTTCAGGACTGAAGCTTTCTTT
CASIRGEGFRTEAFF
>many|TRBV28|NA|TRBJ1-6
TGTGCCAGCACCATATTAGTGGGCTCCTATAATTCACCCCTCCACTTT
CASTILVGSYNSPLHF
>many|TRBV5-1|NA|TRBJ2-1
TGCGCCAGCAGCTTCCCCAATATCGAGGGGAAGCAGTTCTTC
CASSFPNIEGKQFF
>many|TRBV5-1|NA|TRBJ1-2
TGCGCCAGCAGCTTGACGGGCGATAACTATGGCTACACCTTC
CASSLTGDNYGYTF
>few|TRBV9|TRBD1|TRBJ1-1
TGTGCCAGCAGCGCCGAGGACAGGGCCCTCGGGGGCACTGAAGCTTTCTTT
CASSAEDRALGGTEAFF
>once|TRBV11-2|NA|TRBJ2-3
TGTGCCAGCAGCTTAGTAAGCTATCTCTCTAGCACAGATACGCAGTATTTT
CASSLVSYLSSTDTQYF
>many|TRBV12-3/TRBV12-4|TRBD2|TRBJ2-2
TGTGCCAGCAGTTCGAGACTAGCTGACGGGGAGCTGTTTTTT
CASSSRLADGELFF
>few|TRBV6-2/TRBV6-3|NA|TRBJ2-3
TGTGCCAGCAGCGGAAACAGGGACACAGATACGCAGTATTTT
CASSGNRDTDTQYF
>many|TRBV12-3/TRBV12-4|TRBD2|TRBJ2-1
TGTGCCAGCAGAGGACTAGCGGATTACAATGAGCAGTTCTTC
CASRGLADYNEQFF
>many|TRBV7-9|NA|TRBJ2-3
TGTGCCAGCAGCCCACCGGCAGATACGCAGTATTTT
CASSPPADTQYF
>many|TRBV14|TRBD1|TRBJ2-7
TGTGCCAGCAGCCAAGACTTGGGACAGTTCTACGAGCAGTACTTC
CASSQDLGQFYEQYF
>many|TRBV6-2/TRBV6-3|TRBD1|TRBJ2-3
TGTGCCAGCGGTAAAATTGGACAGGGTATAGATACGCAGTATTTT
CASGKIGQGIDTQYF